This T cell receptor (beta chain) was identified in a study of OX40 agonist ivuxolimab in advanced cancers. Some background on the complete study: Ivuxolimab was an agonistic, fully human IgG2 monoclonal antibody directed against OX40 (CD134), a costimulatory receptor. The dose-escalation cohort was almost 85% male with a mean age of about 60 years, ranging from roughly 20 to 85. Patients were allowed to have had prior anti-PD-1, anti-PD-L1 or anti-CTLA-4 therapy, and around 40% of the dose-escalation patients had previously received checkpoint inhibitors. Of the approximately 54 patients in dose escalation, some 19 had hepatocellular carcinoma, roughly 15 had melanoma, 9 had renal cell carcinoma and 9 had head and neck cancer. Three dose-escalation patients achieved partial responses, one with hepatocellular carcinoma and two with cutaneous melanoma. The purpose of peripheral TCRbeta sequencing was to test whether ivuxolimab changed TCR sequence diversity and led to clonal T-cell expansion. The paper describes the monotherapy dose-escalation part (N of about 47 patients) of the phase I trial of ivuxolimab. Intravenous ivuxolimab was administered to patients every 2 weeks at six dose levels: 0.01, 0.1, 0.3, 1.5, 3 and 10 mg/kg.

This clone was detected only a few times. Which antigen it targets is not known. Base qualities are not at hand, and no much larger clone is one base apart. What the work shows at the level of the full study, not this receptor alone: Which antigens the clonally expanded peripheral T cells were specific for was not determined. Low levels of normalized T-cell clonal expansion were also seen in some nonresponding patients. At doses from 0.1 to 3.0 mg/kg, clonal expansion was seen in both CD4+ and CD8+ blood T cells between baseline and week 6. In the 0.1-3.0 mg/kg groups, partial responders had among the lowest normalized peripheral clonal expansion, particularly in CD8+ T cells. On average, CD8+ T cells showed more expanded clones than CD4+ T cells after ivuxolimab.

Genomic DNA was isolated from the sorted cells so that the TCRbeta CDR3 region could be sequenced. TCRbeta CDR3 regions were sequenced using the immunoSEQ Assay. In its TCRdb copy, this immuneACCESS table keeps in-frame sequences only and misses some clones. Where compared with another copy, unresolved V genes explain less than half of these, and the others have no known cause. This sample lists approximately 110,000 clones; roughly 92% were detected once. Roughly 0.8% of the sample belongs to the ten largest clones. Patients with autoimmune disease history or receiving systemic immunosuppression were excluded from the trial. Peripheral blood for TCR sequencing was drawn from every dose cohort at baseline, at cycle 4 day 1 and at cycle 7 day 1. Samples came from an open-label, multicenter, first-in-human phase I dose-escalation trial of ivuxolimab. Adults with locally advanced or metastatic melanoma, renal cell carcinoma, hepatocellular carcinoma or head and neck squamous cell carcinoma were enrolled in the trial. Before TCR sequencing, CD4+ T cells and CD8+ T cells from peripheral blood were sorted into separate populations.

The CDR3 starts with the cysteine, ends with the phenylalanine, and has 15 residues. The retained sequence is limited to the CDR3, 45 bases, with the frame set at the first base. V loses 5 bases, J loses 0 bases, and the germline ends lie 11 bases apart. The germline V gene (reference sequence) sets CDR1 to LNHDA and CDR2 to SQIVND. The clonotype originates from an adult with an advanced solid tumor such as melanoma, head and neck, liver or kidney cancer. The sample was CD4+ or CD8+ T cells sorted from blood, taken in a trial of the OX40 agonist ivuxolimab. Rearrangement joined TRBV19 to TRBJ1-3; the D gene is unclear. The CDR3 has the sequence CASSPKSISGNTIYF. The nucleotide sequence is given as TGTGCCAGTAGTCCTAAGAGTATCTCTGGAAACACCATATATTTT. Supplemented by the reference TRBV19 and TRBJ1-3 proteins around the CDR3, the complete variable domain is DGGITQSPKYLFRKEGQNVTLSCEQNLNHDAMYWYRQDPGQGLRLIYYSQIVNDFQKGDIAEGYSVSREKKESFPLTVTSAQKNPTAFYLCASSPKSISGNTIYFGEGSWLTVV.